This TCR beta chain is drawn from a study of T cell responses to AZD1222 COVID-19 vaccine. Study results and limitations: Unmutated variant regions reportedly attract nearly half of all spike-specific TCRs. It was only a handful of AZD1222 recipients who were seropositive at baseline.

The germline V gene has CDR1 KGHSH and CDR2 LQKENI. CDR3 length equals 14 residues. J was trimmed by 7 bases and V by 5 bases; bases with no gene match: 9. To note about this clone: Antigen unknown.

This table comes from immunoSEQ multiplex PCR, and its TCRdb copy is limited to in-frame clones, with some not included. Among 85,000 to 110,000 clones, about 90% were seen once, and the ten largest hold about 5%. This clonotype was obtained from an adult in good health. The sequences come from peripheral blood, collected on day 0 of AZD1222 vaccination. The chain is built from TRBV18 and TRBJ2-5; 8 bases align to TRBD1. The CDR3 is CASSETTGDGTQYF. DNA for the CDR3: TGTGCCAGCTCAGAGACGACAGGGGATGGGACCCAGTACTTC.